These T cell receptor beta chains were read from a single sample in a study of human T cells and chemical hapten exposure. MiXCR, run by TCRdb on the RACE reads, gives a single entry per CDR3 protein. The sample lists 350,000 to 400,000 distinct CDR3 sequences, roughly 6.3% occurring once. The sequences come from whole blood, collected in connection with sensitization to the hapten diphenylcyclopropenone (DPC). These receptors were obtained from a woman between 18 and 29 years old with alopecia areata. Some clones in this sample may be carry-over from other donors' samples. The CDR3 runs from the conserved cysteine through the conserved F or W. D genes are given only for firm matches. Rows give clone size only sometimes, using once, few, many, or a class for an expanded clone.

clone size	J gene	V gene	D gene	CDR3 protein	CDR3 DNA
many	TRBJ2-7	TRBV6-5	.	CASRPLRDLWGEQYF	TGTGCCAGCAGGCCGCTCCGGGACCTATGGGGGGAGCAGTACTTC
many	TRBJ1-4	TRBV12-3/TRBV12-4	.	CASRWGSRNEKLFF	TGTGCCAGCAGGTGGGGCAGCCGGAATGAAAAACTGTTTTTT
many	TRBJ1-5	TRBV7-9	.	CASSLGISSGNQPQHF	TGTGCCAGCAGCTTAGGTATCTCGTCGGGCAATCAGCCCCAGCATTTT
.	TRBJ2-4	TRBV4-1	.	CANLTVAKNIQYF	TGCGCCAACCTAACGGTAGCCAAAAACATTCAGTACTTC
.	TRBJ2-3	TRBV4-2	TRBD2	CASSQGTSGVTDTQYF	TGTGCCAGCAGCCAAGGGACTAGCGGGGTTACAGATACGCAGTATTTT
.	TRBJ1-1	TRBV4-2	.	CASSQEWRQDTEAFF	TGTGCCAGCAGCCAAGAGTGGAGACAGGACACTGAAGCTTTCTTT
many	TRBJ2-3	TRBV13	.	CASSNTEPGTDTQYF	TGTGCCAGCAGCAACACAGAGCCTGGCACAGATACGCAGTATTTT
few	TRBJ1-2	TRBV11-2	.	CASSPGRLSYTF	TGTGCCAGCAGCCCTGGACGCTTGAGCTACACCTTC
.	TRBJ2-7	TRBV27	.	CASSLKSPRGSYEQYF	TGTGCCAGCAGTTTAAAGTCCCCTAGGGGTTCCTACGAGCAGTACTTC
.	TRBJ2-5	TRBV7-2	.	CASSFNTPVQETQYF	TGTGCCAGCAGCTTTAATACTCCGGTCCAAGAGACCCAGTACTTC
.	TRBJ1-4	TRBV7-3	.	CASEALVPANEKLFF	TGTGCCAGTGAAGCCTTAGTTCCCGCTAATGAAAAACTGTTTTTT
.	TRBJ1-1	TRBV7-3	.	CANFEAFF	TGTGCCAACTTTGAAGCTTTCTTT
many	TRBJ2-7	TRBV6-2/TRBV6-3	.	CAAKPGDTYEQYF	TGTGCCGCGAAGCCGGGGGACACCTACGAGCAGTACTTC
.	TRBJ1-3	TRBV7-2	.	CASSFLRTPPNTIYF	TGTGCCAGCAGCTTTCTCCGGACCCCACCAAACACCATATATTTT
.	TRBJ1-3	TRBV18	.	CASSPSGQSNTIYF	TGTGCCAGCTCACCCTCCGGACAGAGCAACACCATATATTTT
.	TRBJ1-2	TRBV3-1	TRBD1	CASSQEGTGSYYGYTF	TGTGCCAGCAGCCAAGAAGGGACAGGGTCTTACTATGGCTACACCTTC
many	TRBJ2-6	TRBV20-1	.	CSASRAGANVLTF	TGCAGTGCTAGCAGGGCTGGGGCCAACGTCCTGACTTTC
few	TRBJ2-3	TRBV9	.	CASSSRRTTSTDTQYF	TGTGCCAGCAGCTCCCGGAGGACAACTAGCACAGATACGCAGTATTTT
many	TRBJ2-3	TRBV9	TRBD2	CASSKLAGPTDTQYF	TGTGCCAGCAGCAAACTAGCGGGCCCAACAGATACGCAGTATTTT
.	TRBJ2-6	TRBV7-2	TRBD1	CASSRDRYSSGANVLTF	TGTGCCAGCAGCCGGGACAGATACTCCTCTGGGGCCAACGTCCTGACTTTC
many	TRBJ1-2	TRBV28	TRBD1	CASSFPGQGAGYTF	TGTGCCAGCAGTTTCCCGGGACAGGGTGCCGGCTACACCTTC
many	TRBJ1-2	TRBV2	.	CASSEGHDNYGYTF	TGTGCCAGCAGTGAAGGTCATGATAACTATGGCTACACCTTC
many	TRBJ1-1	TRBV20-1	TRBD1	CSAHDTDRGNTEAFF	TGCAGTGCCCACGACACGGACAGGGGGAACACTGAAGCTTTCTTT
few	TRBJ1-2	TRBV4-3	TRBD1	CASSPHFAQGAGNGYTF	TGCGCCAGCAGCCCCCATTTTGCCCAGGGGGCAGGAAATGGCTACACCTTC
many	TRBJ2-1	TRBV5-6	TRBD2	CASSRGLAEQFF	TGTGCCAGCAGCAGGGGACTAGCGGAGCAGTTCTTC
many	TRBJ1-5	TRBV29-1	.	CSVEAPGGPQHF	TGCAGCGTTGAAGCCCCTGGGGGGCCCCAGCATTTT
few	TRBJ2-1	TRBV6-2/TRBV6-3	TRBD2	CASSTPSGGTLGEQFF	TGTGCCAGCAGTACCCCTAGCGGGGGGACCCTGGGGGAGCAGTTCTTC
few	TRBJ2-7	TRBV6-2/TRBV6-3	.	CASKTAAYEQYF	TGTGCCAGCAAAACCGCGGCCTACGAGCAGTACTTC
.	TRBJ2-1	TRBV5-5	TRBD1	CASRVDRVNEQFF	TGTGCCAGCAGAGTGGACAGGGTTAATGAGCAGTTCTTC
.	TRBJ1-1	TRBV7-2	TRBD1	CASSLYRGNTEAFF	TGTGCCAGCAGCTTATACAGGGGTAACACTGAAGCTTTCTTT
.	TRBJ2-7	TRBV6-5	TRBD1	CASSPNDRGDEQYF	TGTGCCAGCAGCCCGAATGACAGGGGGGACGAGCAGTACTTC
.	TRBJ2-1	TRBV2	TRBD1	CASSELDRANEQFF	TGTGCCAGCAGTGAACTGGACAGGGCCAATGAGCAGTTCTTC
.	TRBJ1-4	TRBV6-2/TRBV6-3	.	CASSQGRKLFF	TGTGCCAGCAGTCAGGGGAGAAAACTGTTTTTT
many	TRBJ2-1	TRBV6-6	TRBD2	CASSYSGTSGVYNEQFF	TGTGCCAGCAGTTACTCCGGGACTAGCGGGGTGTACAATGAGCAGTTCTTC
many	TRBJ2-3	TRBV27	.	CAVRGGGTDTQYF	TGTGCCGTCAGAGGCGGGGGCACAGATACGCAGTATTTT
many	TRBJ1-1	TRBV7-2	.	CASSLDSYLSEAFF	TGTGCCAGCAGCCTAGACAGCTACTTGTCTGAAGCTTTCTTT
many	TRBJ2-1	TRBV7-3	TRBD1	CASSRQKEIQGAIAEQFF	TGTGCCAGCAGCCGCCAGAAGGAAATACAGGGGGCGATTGCTGAGCAGTTCTTC
many	TRBJ1-6	TRBV9	TRBD1	CASSVDRGSPLHF	TGTGCCAGCAGCGTGGACAGGGGCTCACCCCTCCACTTT
.	TRBJ2-2	TRBV2	.	CATTELSNTGELFF	TGTGCCACAACAGAACTCTCGAACACCGGGGAGCTGTTTTTT
few	TRBJ2-2	TRBV5-1	TRBD2	CASSLLAGVNTGELFF	TGCGCCAGCAGCTTGTTAGCGGGGGTGAACACCGGGGAGCTGTTTTTT
few	TRBJ1-1	TRBV5-1	.	CASSYGTMNTEAFF	TGCGCCAGCAGCTATGGAACAATGAACACTGAAGCTTTCTTT
.	TRBJ2-5	TRBV7-2	TRBD2	CASSLAPEGRAQYF	TGTGCCAGCAGCTTAGCCCCGGAGGGGAGGGCCCAGTACTTC
.	TRBJ2-2	TRBV14	TRBD2	CASSHVWLAGETGELFF	TGTGCCAGCAGCCACGTCTGGCTAGCGGGGGAAACCGGGGAGCTGTTTTTT
.	TRBJ2-1	TRBV3-1	.	CASGGTNEQFF	TGTGCCAGCGGGGGGACCAATGAGCAGTTCTTC
many	TRBJ2-1	TRBV6-6	.	CASSYGLGYNEQFF	TGTGCCAGCAGTTATGGACTGGGATACAATGAGCAGTTCTTC